This TCR beta chain was profiled in a study of T cell changes during pregnancy in multiple sclerosis. The germline V gene has CDR1 MNHEY and CDR2 SMNVEV (reference sequence). This CDR3 is built from 17 residues. Trimming took 8 bases from V and 2 from J, leaving 22 bases between them. Assay: immunoSEQ multiplex PCR; the TCRdb copy retains only in-frame clones and omits some. There are more than 80,000 clones in the sample; 85% to 95% occur only once, and around 1.5% lies in the top ten. V and J are TRBV27 and TRBJ1-5, with D tentatively TRBD1 (6 bases). This material consisted of peripheral blood, taken after pregnancy. The receptor comes from a female donor with multiple sclerosis, enrolled in a pregnancy study. CDR3 region: CASSRGGLNWGNQPQHF. The CDR3 nucleotides read TGTGCCAGCTCTCGGGGGGGGCTAAATTGGGGCAATCAGCCCCAGCATTTT.